The subject of this entry is one T cell receptor beta chain. Its specificity is unknown. This entry is derived from a study of cytomegalovirus exposure and HLA in healthy donors. Study-level findings and limits: Rarity characterized most TCR sequences, yet some public TCRs appeared in many donors. Sequencing likely generated an artifact that appeared as a cluster of highly shared sequence variants.

Per germline, CDR1 SGHRS and CDR2 YFSETQ. The V and J ends lost 0 bases and 8 bases, in that order; junction bases with no gene match: 7. This CDR3 region has 15 residues. Amplification used 60 Vbeta primers and 13 Jbeta primers. TCRdb's table, derived via immunoSEQ multiplex PCR, lists solely in-frame clones and lacks some. This table has roughly 150,000 clones, about 72% appearing once. This chain uses TRBV5-1 with TRBJ1-4; 7 nucleotides align to TRBD1. The sequence was collected from a man aged 35 to 55 in good health and CMV-seronegative. The source material was PBMCs. CDR3 residues: CASSLGDRVGEKLFF. CDR3 sequence (DNA): TGCGCCAGCAGCTTGGGTGACAGGGTCGGCGAAAAACTGTTTTTT.